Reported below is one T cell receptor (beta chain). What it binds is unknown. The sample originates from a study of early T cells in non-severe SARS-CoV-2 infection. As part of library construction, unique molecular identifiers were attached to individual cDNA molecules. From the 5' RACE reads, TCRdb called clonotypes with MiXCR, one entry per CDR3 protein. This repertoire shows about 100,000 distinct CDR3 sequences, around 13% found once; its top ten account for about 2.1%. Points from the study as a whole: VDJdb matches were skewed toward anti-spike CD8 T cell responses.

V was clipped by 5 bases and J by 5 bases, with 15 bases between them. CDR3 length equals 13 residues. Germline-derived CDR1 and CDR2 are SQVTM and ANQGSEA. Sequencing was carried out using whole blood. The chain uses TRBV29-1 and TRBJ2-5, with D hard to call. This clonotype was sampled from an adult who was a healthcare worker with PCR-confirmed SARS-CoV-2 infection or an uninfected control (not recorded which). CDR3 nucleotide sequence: TGCAGCGTTAAAAGGGCGTCCTGGGAGACCCAGTACTTC. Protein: CSVKRASWETQYF.